The T cell receptor (beta chain) described here comes from a study of blood T cell repertoires in COVID-19. Study information: Both acute and convalescent COVID-19 samples were obtained from the United States, Italy and Spain. In each case, the material was cDNA or gDNA derived from T cells, B-cell-depleted T cells, or PBMCs.

Per the original methods: From reference gene primer amplification, estimates of nucleated cell counts were derived. Generated by immunoSEQ multiplex PCR, the TCRdb table keeps only in-frame clones and is missing some. Clone size and the V and J calls come from that table; the DNA yielded D and trimming. The top ten hold about 45% of the sample, which has around 28,000 clones, nearly 90% seen once. The V gene's germline CDR1 is LGHDT and CDR2 YNNKEL (reference sequence). The J segment lost 2 bases and the V segment lost 4 bases, leaving 10 bases of the junction unmatched. This CDR3 has 17 residues. Sequences were obtained from peripheral blood. The genes are TRBV3-1 (or the pseudogene TRBV3-2) and TRBJ2-1; TRBD2 matches 8 bases. The clonotype originates from a human donor with acute or convalescent COVID-19. The donor label of this sample is uncertain. The CDR3: CASSPRILAGAYNEQFF. CDR3 DNA: TGTGCCAGCAGCCCCCGCATTCTAGCGGGTGCCTACAATGAGCAGTTCTTC.